The subject of this entry is one TCR beta chain. Profiled with immunoSEQ multiplex PCR; TCRdb holds only in-frame clones, not every one. The repertoire holds around 78,000 clones, with around four fifths as singletons. This sample was taken from a study of early stage breast cancer tumors. The CDR3 is made up of 15 amino acids. V dropped 7 bases and J dropped 7; count of bases not matched to a gene: 13. In germline, CDR1 is LNHDA, CDR2 SQIVND (reference sequence). The sequence derives from a person aged 55 to 75 with breast cancer. Sequenced input: blood. This chain connects TRBV19 to TRBJ1-2; 9 bases are shared with TRBD1. The DNA of the CDR3 is TGTGCCAGTACCCCCTTAGACAGGGGGATCCTTGGCTACACCTTC. Its translation: CASTPLDRGILGYTF.